These 20 T cell receptor beta chains came from one sample sequenced in a study of OX40 agonist ivuxolimab in advanced cancers. Profiling relied on immunoSEQ multiplex PCR, and the TCRdb table lists in-frame clones only, not all of them. Of roughly 68,000 clones listed, 75% to 90% are singletons. The sequencing here drew on CD4+ or CD8+ T cells sorted from blood, taken in a trial of the OX40 agonist ivuxolimab. These receptors came from an adult with an advanced solid tumor such as melanoma, head and neck, liver or kidney cancer.

The gene calls are TRBV7-9 and TRBJ2-2; D unclear. CDR3 length equals 16 residues. The germline V gene has CDR1 SEHNR and CDR2 FQNEAQ (reference sequence). Trimming pared 0 bases from V and 0 bases from J, leaving 8 bases between. CDR3 region: CASSLAGGANTGELFF. The CDR3 DNA follows: TGTGCCAGCAGCTTAGCCGGCGGAGCGAACACCGGGGAGCTGTTTTTT.

The chain links TRBV19 to TRBJ1-5; 10 bases are shared with TRBD1. CDR3 length: 15 residues. Germline CDR1 LNHDA, CDR2 SQIVND (reference sequence). After removal of 6 bases from V and 5 bases from J, the junction contained 7 bases not matched to a gene. Written as DNA, the CDR3 is TGTGCCAGTAGCCCGGACAGGGGGTGGTATCAGCCCCAGCATTTT. It yields the protein CASSPDRGWYQPQHF.

This chain uses TRBV7-3 with TRBJ2-7, with D maybe TRBD2 (7 bases). V lost 2 bases, J lost 0 bases, and 14 bases lay in between. CDR3 size: 16 residues. CDR1 is SGHTA, CDR2 FQGTGA, per germline. The CDR3 sequence: CASSLLAGASSYEQYF. The CDR3 DNA follows: TGTGCCAGCAGCTTATTGGCGGGGGCCAGCTCCTACGAGCAGTACTTC.

The V gene is TRBV19, the J gene TRBJ2-5; D gene unclear. The CDR3 has 14 amino acids. The V end was cut by 0 bases, the J end by 5 bases, with 10 bases between. In germline, CDR1 is LNHDA, CDR2 SQIVND (reference sequence). The CDR3 reads CASSIDDSWETQYF. The CDR3 coding sequence is TGTGCCAGTAGTATAGACGACTCGTGGGAGACCCAGTACTTC.

V and J are TRBV19 and TRBJ2-1; 8 bases fit TRBD1. In germline, CDR1 is LNHDA, CDR2 SQIVND (reference sequence). This CDR3 contains 19 residues. V lost 4 bases and J lost 0; bases outside the gene matches: 14. The CDR3 DNA sequence: TGTGCCAGTAGTACACTTTGGGACAGGTCCTTAAGCTCCTACAATGAGCAGTTCTTC. It specifies CASSTLWDRSLSSYNEQFF.

This rearrangement joins TRBV11-2 to TRBJ2-3, with 13 bases identical to TRBD2. Per the germline V gene, CDR1 is SGHAT and CDR2 is FQNNGV. The junction had 4 bases not matched to a gene; V was cut back by 5 bases and J by 2 bases. The CDR3 is made up of 16 amino acids. CDR3 bases: TGTGCCAGCAGCATGGGACTAGCGGGGTCCACAGATACGCAGTATTTT. It is translated as CASSMGLAGSTDTQYF.

The chain employs TRBV19 and TRBJ1-4, with D possibly matching TRBD1 (6 bases). Germline CDR1 reads LNHDA; CDR2 reads SQIVND (reference sequence). Trimming took 5 bases from V and 8 from J, leaving 15 bases between them. There are 14 residues in the CDR3. CDR3 bases: TGTGCCAGTAGTGGGGGCTTCGGGTGGGAAAAACTGTTTTTT. It specifies CASSGGFGWEKLFF.

The chain couples TRBV2 to TRBJ2-7; 8 nucleotides align to TRBD2. J was trimmed by 5 bases and V by 8 bases; bases with no gene match: 5. CDR3 length: 12 amino acids. Germline V lookup: CDR1 SNHLY, CDR2 FYNNEI. DNA of the CDR3: TGTGCCAGCGACGGACTAGCAAACGAGCAGTACTTC. Translated, it gives CASDGLANEQYF.

This clone was found once. The chain recombines TRBV2 with TRBJ2-7, with D possibly being TRBD1 (6 bases). Trimming shortened V by 11 bases and J by 2 bases, and 13 bases separated the two germline ends. CDR1 SNHLY and CDR2 FYNNEI come from the germline V gene. This CDR3 comprises 12 residues. DNA of the CDR3: TGTGCCTCCTACAGGGTAACCTACGAGCAGTACTTC. Translating it yields CASYRVTYEQYF. The variable domain in full, with the rest retrieved from reference TRBV2 and TRBJ2-7, is EPEVTQTPSHQVTQMGQEVILRCVPISNHLYFYWYRQILGQKVEFLVSFYNNEISEKSEIFDDQFSVERPDGSNFTLKIRSTKLEDSAMYFCASYRVTYEQYFGPGTRLTVT.

The chain joins TRBV27 to TRBJ2-5, with TRBD1 matching 8 bases. The V gene's germline CDR1 is MNHEY and CDR2 SMNVEV (reference sequence). The CDR3 sequence is 13 residues long. V lost 4 bases, J lost 4 bases, and 2 bases stayed unmatched. The CDR3 region has the DNA TGTGCCAGCAGTTCGGACAGGGCAGAGACCCAGTACTTC. Its translation: CASSSDRAETQYF.

This chain uses TRBV19 with TRBJ2-6; D is possibly TRBD2 (5 bases). Per the germline V gene, CDR1 is LNHDA and CDR2 is SQIVND (reference sequence). Trimming shortened V by 1 base and J by 4 bases, and 11 bases separated the two germline ends. The CDR3 totals 16 residues. The CDR3 spells CASSIGEEAGANVLTF. The CDR3 DNA reads as TGTGCCAGTAGTATAGGAGAGGAGGCAGGGGCCAACGTCCTGACTTTC. Based on the CDR3 plus reference TRBV19 and TRBJ2-6, the full variable domain is DGGITQSPKYLFRKEGQNVTLSCEQNLNHDAMYWYRQDPGQGLRLIYYSQIVNDFQKGDIAEGYSVSREKKESFPLTVTSAQKNPTAFYLCASSIGEEAGANVLTFGAGSRLTVL.

V and J are TRBV10-3 and TRBJ2-7, with D perhaps TRBD2 (6 bases). CDR3 length equals 13 residues. Germline loops: CDR1 ENHRY, CDR2 SYGVKD. The germline V and J ends were trimmed by 10 bases and 5 bases, with 18 bases remaining between them. The CDR3 region is CASNSGKGDEQYF. CDR3 DNA: TGTGCCAGTAATAGCGGAAAAGGGGACGAGCAGTACTTC.

The rearrangement links TRBV7-8 to TRBJ1-2, with D tentatively TRBD1 (6 bases). The CDR3 loop spans 15 amino acids. The germline V and J ends were trimmed by 4 bases and 4 bases, with 16 bases remaining between them. Germline V lookup: CDR1 SGHVS, CDR2 FQNEAQ. The CDR3 loop reads CASSSTGGLFYGYTF. The DNA for the CDR3 is TGTGCCAGCAGCTCGACGGGGGGCCTCTTCTATGGCTACACCTTC.

The table lists this clone with a count of one. The chain employs TRBV7-2 and TRBJ2-5; D not resolved. The J call is uncertain, as TRBJ2-7 better fits the DNA end. The V gene's germline CDR1 is SGHTA and CDR2 FQGNSA. The CDR3 contains 14 residues. CDR3 DNA sequence: TGTGCCAGCAGCTTAGGCAGAATGTACTACGAGCAGTACTTC. The encoded protein is CASSLGRMYYEQYF.

The chain employs TRBV7-9 and TRBJ1-1; no definite D call. Between the trimmed V and J ends, which lost 2 bases and 2 bases, there was a span of 3 bases. CDR3 length: 12 amino acids. The V gene's germline CDR1 is SEHNR and CDR2 FQNEAQ (reference sequence). The CDR3 DNA sequence: TGTGCCAGCAGCTTAATTAACACTGAAGCTTTCTTT. This translates into CASSLINTEAFF.

This chain uses TRBV2 with TRBJ1-6; D possibly corresponds to TRBD1 (6 bases). The CDR3 length is 14 residues. V dropped 7 bases and J dropped 4 bases, with 11 bases sitting between them. The V gene's germline CDR1 is SNHLY and CDR2 FYNNEI. The CDR3 DNA is TGTGCCAGCACGGGGGGCGGTTATAATTCACCCCTCCACTTT. Its translation is CASTGGGYNSPLHF.

V and J are TRBV4-2 and TRBJ2-5, with 8 bases aligning to TRBD2. CDR1 is LGHNA, CDR2 YNFKEQ, per germline. The length of the CDR3 is 16 residues. The trim removed 3 bases at V and 3 bases at J, leaving 9 bases unmatched. The CDR3 DNA follows: TGTGCCAGCAGCCAGTCCCCGGGGCGGGGGGAAGAGACCCAGTACTTC. Its protein is CASSQSPGRGEETQYF.

As to this clone: The sample carries other DNA sequences with the same CDR3. The V call is TRBV6-5, the J call TRBJ2-1; D may be TRBD1 (5 bases). Germline V lookup: CDR1 MNHEY, CDR2 SVGAGI. Trimming removed 6 bases at V and 8 bases at J, with 8 bases between. The CDR3 sequence is 11 residues long. The CDR3 protein is CASSLGDEQFF. The CDR3, as DNA: TGTGCCAGCAGCCTAGGGGATGAGCAGTTCTTC.

The count of this clone is one. A read error may produce the germline difference seen at one junction end. The J gene is TRBJ1-2, the V gene TRBV5-8, with D tentatively TRBD1 (6 bases). The V gene's germline CDR1 is SGHTS and CDR2 YDEGEE. This CDR3 spans 13 amino acids. In DNA form, the CDR3 reads TGTGCCAGCAGCTTCGGAAGACTCAGGGGAGAACCCTTC. Amino acid sequence: CASSFGRLRGEPF. Supplemented by reference TRBV5-8 and TRBJ1-2, the full variable domain reads EAGVTQSPTHLIKTRGQQATLRCSPISGHTSVYWYQQALGLGLQFLLWYDEGEERNRGNFPPRFSGRQFPNYSSELNVNALELEDSALYLCASSFGRLRGEPFGSGTRLTVV.

The rearrangement uses TRBV10-1 and TRBJ1-1, with D hard to call. The CDR3 loop spans 15 amino acids. The V and J ends lost 0 bases and 6 bases respectively, with 14 bases between them. Per germline, CDR1 WNHNN and CDR2 SYGVQD (reference sequence). CDR3 loop: CASSESGSGSSEAFF. The CDR3 bases are TGCGCCAGCAGTGAGTCAGGGTCGGGATCTTCTGAAGCTTTCTTT.